This TCR beta chain was sequenced during a study of CD8 T cells in Susac syndrome (dated by TCRdb to between 2018 and 2021). Background for the entire study: Repertoire sequencing was used to test whether CD8+ T cell activation and differentiation in Susac syndrome was antigen driven. Clonality of the CD8+ T cell repertoire was compared between 11 to 12 healthy donors, about 14 Susac syndrome patients and approximately 16 multiple sclerosis patients. The study at large found these results: The number of individuals in the TCR sequencing and HLA analysis was acknowledged as relatively small.

RNA was extracted with the RNeasy kit and roughly 0.45 to 1 ug was reverse transcribed using random hexamers. The immunoSEQ multiplex PCR assay, which covers 54 Vbeta and 13 Jbeta segments, was used to amplify TCR beta CDR3 regions. PCR amplification bias was corrected by using a synthetic template baseline for primer optimization and computational correction. Per the source publication's procedure: Reads were annotated to V, D and J genes per IMGT and analyzed with immunoSEQ Analyzer, keeping only productive sequences. To calculate clonality, Shannon entropy was normalized by log2 of the number of productive unique sequences and then subtracted from one. For each patient and control, public and private clones were evaluated among the 100 most prevalent clones. Clones were defined as Susac-specific when absent from the healthy and MS cohorts, from fewer than 1,200 published viral clones and from other ImmuneACCESS disease sequences. The raw public reads went through TCRdb reprocessing: fastp at Q25, MiXCR clone calling, in-frame beta chains kept. For every CDR3 protein sequence, its rows merge into one entry that carries the most common genes and DNA. The V and J calls were not made by the authors but by TCRdb's processing. In all, the sample holds 69,000 or so distinct CDR3 sequences, and over 85% of those were seen once. About 0.6% of the sample comes from the top ten.

Worth noting for this clonotype: Its recognized antigen is unknown. Per-base qualities were not stored, and no clone one base away is much larger.

V is reduced by 3 bases and J by 1 base, leaving a spacing of 9 bases between them. Via the germline V gene, CDR1 is KGHDR and CDR2 SFDVKD. The cysteine opens and the phenylalanine closes a CDR3 of 16 amino acids. Left in the record is the CDR3 DNA by itself, 48 bases read in frame from the first base. High-throughput TCR beta sequencing profiled peripheral blood CD8+ and CD4+ T cells from healthy donors, Susac syndrome patients and multiple sclerosis patients. The multiple sclerosis controls were treatment-naive patients who had stable or active relapsing-remitting disease and met the revised McDonald criteria. CD8+ TEMRA cells were enriched by FACS, while bulk CD8+ and CD4+ T cells were purified by magnetic negative isolation. Blood was drawn into EDTA tubes, processed within 24 hours, and PBMCs were isolated by density gradient centrifugation. PBMCs destined for TCR sequencing were cryopreserved in liquid nitrogen and later thawed in a 37 °C water bath. The sorted or isolated CD4+, CD8+ and CD8+ TEMRA cells had a purity of 90% or higher.

The sequence derives from a human donor with multiple sclerosis. The chain links TRBV24-1 with TRBJ2-6, with no confident D gene call. Material for sequencing was CD8+ T cells from PBMCs. The CDR3 region: CATSDMSPSGANVLTF. DNA sequence: TGTGCCACCAGTGATATGTCGCCATCTGGGGCCAACGTCCTGACTTTC.